Each of the 31 T cell receptor beta chains below was sequenced from the same sample in a study of cytomegalovirus exposure and HLA in healthy donors. PCR primers comprised 60 Vbeta and 13 Jbeta primers. Profiled with immunoSEQ multiplex PCR; TCRdb holds only in-frame clones, not every one. The sample features roughly 39,000 clones, with 1% to 1.5% in its top ten. Sample: PBMCs. All receptors come from a young man in good health and CMV-seronegative.

The V and J genes are TRBV7-2 and TRBJ2-7, with D maybe TRBD1 (6 bases). Germline lookup yields CDR1 SGHTA and CDR2 FQGNSA. Trimming removed 1 base at V and 6 bases at J, with 13 bases between. This CDR3 has 14 residues. CDR3 region: CASSLVGRGSEQYF. The DNA of the CDR3 is TGTGCCAGCAGCTTAGTTGGCAGGGGCAGCGAGCAGTACTTC.

The gene calls are TRBV7-9 and TRBJ2-6, with no clear D. The CDR3 sequence is 14 residues long. Germline lookup yields CDR1 SEHNR and CDR2 FQNEAQ (reference sequence). Trimming removed 1 base from V and 3 bases from J, with 4 bases in between. The CDR3 DNA sequence: TGTGCCAGCAGCTTAGGTAGTGGGGCCAACGTCCTGACTTTC. This translates into CASSLGSGANVLTF.

The chain carries TRBV4-3 and TRBJ2-3; TRBD2 agrees at 10 bases. Germline CDR1 is LGHNA and CDR2 is YSLEER. This CDR3 comprises 17 residues. V lost 0 bases to trimming and J lost 5 bases; unmatched junction nucleotides: 8. In DNA, the CDR3 is TGCGCCAGCAGCCAAGATGGGCTAGCGGGAGAGAAAGATACGCAGTATTTT. Translated, it gives CASSQDGLAGEKDTQYF.

Frequency places this clone as medium-sized. V is TRBV6-5 and J is TRBJ1-1; tentatively, D is TRBD1 (6 bases). The CDR3 sequence is 15 residues long. Germline CDR1 reads MNHEY; CDR2 reads SVGAGI. V was pared by 0 bases and J by 5 bases, with 13 bases between. CDR3 DNA sequence: TGTGCCAGCAGTTACTCCCAGGGGAGAAGTACTGAAGCTTTCTTT. Amino acid sequence: CASSYSQGRSTEAFF.

The V gene is TRBV6-5, the J gene TRBJ2-7, with 12 bases fitting TRBD1. Germline CDR1 reads MNHEY; CDR2 reads SVGAGI. The V and J ends lost 5 bases and 5 bases, in that order; junction bases with no gene match: 10. The CDR3 extends over 16 amino acids. The CDR3 DNA is TGTGCCAGCAGTCACTGGCCGGGACAGGGGGCCGACGAGCAGTACTTC. As protein: CASSHWPGQGADEQYF.

The chain employs TRBV2 and TRBJ2-7; 8 bases match TRBD1. Germline V gene sequence: CDR1 SNHLY, CDR2 FYNNEI. The CDR3 spans 14 residues. V was clipped by 3 bases and J by 3 bases; unmatched bases: 4. DNA of the CDR3: TGTGCCAGCAGTGAGCGACAGGGGTTCTACGAGCAGTACTTC. Translation gives CASSERQGFYEQYF.

The CDR3 sequence is CASSGGSGRAQDTQYF. In nucleotides, the CDR3 is TGCGCCAGCAGCGGGGGTAGCGGGAGGGCCCAGGATACGCAGTATTTT. The V and J genes are TRBV5-1 and TRBJ2-3; 11 bases match TRBD2. The trim removed 4 bases at V and 6 bases at J, leaving 10 bases unmatched. The length of the CDR3 is 16 residues. Germline V gene sequence: CDR1 SGHRS, CDR2 YFSETQ.

This chain connects TRBV21-1 to TRBJ2-2; TRBD2 is taken as the D call from the table, unchecked against the DNA. TRBV21-1 is assigned pseudogene status. The CDR3 is 18 amino acids. CDR3 sequence (DNA): TGTGCCAGCAGCAAAGAGATTAGCGGGAGCGAGGTGGCCGGGGAGCTGTTTTTT. Its translation: CASSKEISGSEVAGELFF.

V gene TRBV5-1 combines with J gene TRBJ2-2; perhaps TRBD1 as D (5 bases). Trimming shortened V by 0 bases and J by 4 bases, and 7 bases separated the two germline ends. The CDR3 is 14 residues long. Looked up from germline, CDR1 is SGHRS and CDR2 is YFSETQ. The CDR3 sequence is CASSLGQITGELFF. The DNA for the CDR3 is TGCGCCAGCAGCTTGGGACAGATCACCGGGGAGCTGTTTTTT.

Comments on this clone: Sequence at one end of the junction differs from germline and may be a read error. This rearrangement joins TRBV4-3 to TRBJ2-3; D is possibly TRBD2 (5 bases). The CDR3 runs 14 residues. Per germline, CDR1 LGHNA and CDR2 YSLEER. This chain's CDR3 is CASSQDRRGDKQYF. The CDR3 DNA is TGCGCCAGCAGCCAGGACCGACGGGGAGATAAGCAGTATTTT.

V and J are TRBV9 and TRBJ2-1, with a weak D call TRBD2 (5 bases). The CDR3 covers 15 residues. V was pared by 3 bases and J by 5 bases, with 15 bases between. CDR1 and CDR2 from the germline V gene are SGDLS and YYNGEE. CDR3 nucleotide sequence: TGTGCCAGCAGCGCCCTATCAGCGGCTGACAATGAGCAGTTCTTC. Protein sequence: CASSALSAADNEQFF.

The chain has TRBV9 and TRBJ1-2, with D tentatively TRBD1 (5 bases). The CDR3 extends over 14 amino acids. Trimming took 0 bases from V and 5 from J, leaving 11 bases between them. Germline values: CDR1 SGDLS, CDR2 YYNGEE. DNA of the CDR3: TGTGCCAGCAGCGTAGTCTCCGGGGGGTATGGCTACACCTTC. Its protein is CASSVVSGGYGYTF.

The chain carries TRBV4-3 and TRBJ2-3, with 7 nucleotides matching TRBD2. Germline V gene sequence: CDR1 LGHNA, CDR2 YSLEER. Trimming took 3 bases from V and 2 from J; bases not matched to a gene: 2. CDR3 length equals 14 residues. CDR3 bases: TGCGCCAGCAGCCAGACTAGCCTCACAGATACGCAGTATTTT. The encoded protein is CASSQTSLTDTQYF.

This chain links TRBV27 with TRBJ1-1, with D perhaps matching TRBD1 (5 bases). This CDR3 has 12 residues. V was clipped by 9 bases and J by 3 bases, with 11 bases between them. The germline CDR1 and CDR2 sequences are MNHEY and SMNVEV (reference sequence). CDR3 coding DNA: TGTGCCAGTGTGGGGCCATACACTGAAGCTTTCTTT. It is translated as CASVGPYTEAFF.

With respect to this clone: At one end, the junction sequence differs from germline, possibly due to a read error. The V call is TRBV30, the J call TRBJ2-7; 7 bases agree with TRBD2. Germline CDR1 and CDR2: GTSNPN and SVGIG (reference sequence). The CDR3 extends over 15 amino acids. Written as DNA, the CDR3 is TGTGCCGGGAGTAAACTTACTAGCGCCTCCTACGAGCAGTACTTC. Encoded protein: CAGSKLTSASYEQYF.

CDR3 nucleotide sequence: TGTGCCAGCAGTTACCTGGCTCGTCAAGAGACCCAGTACTTC. As protein: CASSYLARQETQYF. The V call is TRBV6-5, the J call TRBJ2-5; D is unclear. There are 14 residues in the CDR3. Germline CDR1 and CDR2: MNHEY and SVGAGI. V was trimmed by 2 bases and J by 2 bases, leaving 9 bases between them.

This chain links TRBV18 with TRBJ2-7; 8 nucleotides line up with TRBD1. Germline V gives CDR1 KGHSH, CDR2 LQKENI. This CDR3 is built from 15 residues. The trim removed 3 bases at V and 3 bases at J, leaving 7 bases unmatched. The CDR3 region has the DNA TGTGCCAGCTCACCCGGGACAGGCTCCCGCTACGAGCAGTACTTC. Its protein is CASSPGTGSRYEQYF.

J is TRBJ1-4 and V is TRBV6-6, with 9 nucleotides matching TRBD1. The CDR3 runs to 15 residues. V was pared by 2 bases and J by 7 bases, with 5 bases of the junction left unmatched. Germline assignment: CDR1 MNHNY and CDR2 SVGAGI (reference sequence). The CDR3 region has the DNA TGTGCCAGCAGTTACAGGGGACAGGGTGGTGAAAAACTGTTTTTT. It encodes CASSYRGQGGEKLFF.

V gene TRBV2 combines with J gene TRBJ2-3; 9 nucleotides match TRBD1. Per germline, CDR1 SNHLY and CDR2 FYNNEI. V was clipped by 6 bases and J by 4 bases; unmatched bases: 8. This CDR3 spans 15 amino acids. This chain's CDR3 is CASRRGQGGPDTQYF. DNA for the CDR3: TGTGCCAGCAGACGGGGACAGGGAGGGCCAGATACGCAGTATTTT.

The chain joins TRBV30 to TRBJ2-4, with D perhaps matching TRBD1 (6 bases). The CDR3 sequence is 13 residues long. V was trimmed by 0 bases and J by 5 bases, leaving 8 bases between them. CDR1 GTSNPN and CDR2 SVGIG come from the germline V gene (reference sequence). CDR3: CAWSVQGQNIQYF. For the CDR3, the DNA is TGTGCCTGGAGTGTACAGGGACAAAACATTCAGTACTTC.

The chain links TRBV5-1 to TRBJ2-7; 9 bases map to TRBD1. CDR3 size: 14 residues. Per germline, CDR1 SGHRS and CDR2 YFSETQ. With V trimmed by 6 bases and J by 5 bases, 9 bases remained unmatched. The DNA for the CDR3 is TGCGCCAGCACCTTATGGGACAGGGTAAACGAGCAGTACTTC. Translating it yields CASTLWDRVNEQYF.

The chain recombines TRBV19 with TRBJ1-6, with TRBD1 matching over 9 bases. The CDR3 contains 18 residues. Germline trimming cut 5 bases from V and 1 base from J; bases unmatched to any gene: 9. From germline, CDR1 is LNHDA and CDR2 SQIVND (reference sequence). The CDR3 protein is CASSDSLGQGSYNSPLHF. CDR3 DNA: TGTGCCAGTAGTGACAGCCTCGGACAGGGGTCCTATAATTCACCCCTCCACTTT.

V is TRBV5-6 and J is TRBJ1-5, with D possibly being TRBD1 (5 bases). The CDR3 consists of 14 residues. Germline loops: CDR1 SGHDT, CDR2 YYEEEE. Trimming pared 5 bases from V and 7 bases from J, leaving 16 bases between. The CDR3 is CASRARGAGQPQHF. The DNA of the CDR3 is TGTGCCAGCAGGGCGCGAGGGGCGGGGCAGCCCCAGCATTTT.

The chain couples TRBV7-2 to TRBJ2-5; unclear D gene. There are 12 residues in the CDR3. Germline V lookup: CDR1 SGHTA, CDR2 FQGNSA. The ends were cut back, 5 bases at V and 2 bases at J, with 6 bases in the middle. The CDR3 DNA follows: TGTGCCAGCAGCCCCCAGCAAGAGACCCAGTACTTC. Protein product: CASSPQQETQYF.

The gene calls are TRBV30 and TRBJ2-7; 8 bases are a match to TRBD1. The germline V gene encodes CDR1 GTSNPN and CDR2 SVGIG (reference sequence). V was pared by 3 bases and J by 3 bases, with 7 bases of the junction left unmatched. CDR3 size: 14 residues. The DNA of the CDR3 is TGTGCCTGGAGCCCGACAGGGGTCTTCTACGAGCAGTACTTC. It translates to CAWSPTGVFYEQYF. The full variable domain, completed using reference TRBV30 and TRBJ2-7, is SQTIHQWPATLVQPVGSPLSLECTVEGTSNPNLYWYRQAAGRGLQLLFYSVGIGQISSEVPQNLSASRPQDRQFILSSKKLLLSDSGFYLCAWSPTGVFYEQYFGPGTRLTVT.

The chain couples TRBV7-2 to TRBJ1-2, with 7 bases aligning to TRBD1. The V gene end was trimmed by 1 base and the J gene end by 4 bases; junction bases not matched to a gene: 6. The germline CDR1 and CDR2 sequences are SGHTA and FQGNSA. The length of the CDR3 is 15 residues. The CDR3 DNA follows: TGTGCCAGCAGCTTAGGCAGGGGGTCGGGCTATGGCTACACCTTC. The encoded protein is CASSLGRGSGYGYTF.

V gene TRBV6-1 combines with J gene TRBJ2-2, with a tentative D call TRBD1 (6 bases). Trimming removed 7 bases from V and 0 bases from J, with 12 bases in between. The germline CDR1 and CDR2 sequences are MNHNS and SASEGT. CDR3 size: 15 residues. CDR3 protein: CASNSRTANTGELFF. In nucleotides, the CDR3 is TGTGCCAGCAACTCTCGGACAGCGAACACCGGGGAGCTGTTTTTT.

The chain recombines TRBV6-5 with TRBJ1-1; D perhaps matches TRBD1 (5 bases). In germline, CDR1 is MNHEY, CDR2 SVGAGI. Trimming removed 8 bases at V and 8 bases at J, with 21 bases between. The CDR3 is 14 amino acids. CDR3: CASSPGARQKEAFF. DNA of the CDR3: TGTGCCAGCTCCCCTGGGGCCAGACAGAAAGAAGCTTTCTTT.

The CDR3 DNA follows: TGCAGCGTTCCAAAGGGGGATACGCAGTATTTT. Translation: CSVPKGDTQYF. This rearrangement joins TRBV29-1 to TRBJ2-3; a weak D match, TRBD1 (5 bases). Germline V gives CDR1 SQVTM, CDR2 ANQGSEA. The CDR3 length is 11 residues. V was trimmed by 5 bases and J by 6 bases, leaving 9 bases between them.

This chain joins TRBV19 and TRBJ2-7; 8 nucleotides align to TRBD1. CDR3 length: 14 residues. The germline V gene encodes CDR1 LNHDA and CDR2 SQIVND (reference sequence). Germline trimming cut 4 bases from V and 1 base from J; bases unmatched to any gene: 3. CDR3 DNA: TGTGCCAGTAGTACGGACAGGGCGTCCTACGAGCAGTACTTC. Protein: CASSTDRASYEQYF. The whole variable domain, remainder taken from reference TRBV19 and TRBJ2-7, is DGGITQSPKYLFRKEGQNVTLSCEQNLNHDAMYWYRQDPGQGLRLIYYSQIVNDFQKGDIAEGYSVSREKKESFPLTVTSAQKNPTAFYLCASSTDRASYEQYFGPGTRLTVT.

This chain uses TRBV19 with TRBJ1-5; D unresolved. The CDR3 sequence is 12 residues long. Trimming cost V 5 bases and J 4 bases, with 6 bases left between them. Germline lookup yields CDR1 LNHDA and CDR2 SQIVND (reference sequence). The CDR3 nucleotides are TGTGCCAGTAGTCTCCTGAATCAGCCCCAGCATTTT. Translating it yields CASSLLNQPQHF.